This is a list of T cell receptor beta chains from one sample in a study of cytomegalovirus exposure and HLA in healthy donors. Libraries were prepared by immunoSEQ multiplex PCR; TCRdb keeps only in-frame clonotypes and omits some of them. The table shows 200,000 to 250,000 clones, with more than 85% occurring only once. Sequences were obtained from PBMCs. The receptors stem from a woman between 18 and 29 years old in good health and CMV-seronegative. CDR3s include the opening cysteine and the closing phenylalanine or tryptophan. The D gene is left open where the match is weak. Where a row states a size, it is once, few, many or the class of an expanded clone; other rows omit it.

j_call: TRBJ1-1; d_call: NA; cdr3_length: 13; clone_size: NA; v_call: TRBV5-1; cdr3_aa: CASSLASRSRAFF
j_call: TRBJ2-2; d_call: NA; cdr3_length: 17; clone_size: NA; v_call: TRBV5-4; cdr3_aa: CASSTGPAGFGTGELFF
j_call: TRBJ2-2; d_call: NA; cdr3_length: 16; clone_size: NA; v_call: TRBV9; cdr3_aa: CASNPRGFTNTGELFF
j_call: TRBJ2-1; d_call: TRBD2; cdr3_length: 17; clone_size: NA; v_call: TRBV9; cdr3_aa: CASSLNNIGGDYNEQFF
j_call: TRBJ1-2; d_call: TRBD1; cdr3_length: 15; clone_size: NA; v_call: TRBV5-1; cdr3_aa: CASSLGGQGNHGYTF
j_call: TRBJ2-5; d_call: NA; cdr3_length: 17; clone_size: few; v_call: TRBV5-1; cdr3_aa: CASSLEVGEGDQETQYF
j_call: TRBJ1-4; d_call: TRBD1; cdr3_length: 14; clone_size: NA; v_call: TRBV30; cdr3_aa: CAWSGEGADEKLFF
j_call: TRBJ2-7; d_call: NA; cdr3_length: 10; clone_size: NA; v_call: TRBV9; cdr3_aa: CASTKREQYF
j_call: TRBJ1-5; d_call: NA; cdr3_length: 15; clone_size: few; v_call: TRBV7-9; cdr3_aa: CASSPSRDSNQPQHF
j_call: TRBJ1-5; d_call: NA; cdr3_length: 13; clone_size: NA; v_call: TRBV9; cdr3_aa: CASSVAGNQPQHF
j_call: TRBJ2-3; d_call: NA; cdr3_length: 13; clone_size: NA; v_call: TRBV13; cdr3_aa: CASSPPRADTQYF
j_call: TRBJ2-7; d_call: TRBD2; cdr3_length: 15; clone_size: NA; v_call: TRBV9; cdr3_aa: CASPHSSGRVYEQYF
j_call: TRBJ1-4; d_call: NA; cdr3_length: 14; clone_size: once; v_call: TRBV6-1; cdr3_aa: CASRSGTGNEKLFF
j_call: TRBJ1-5; d_call: NA; cdr3_length: 14; clone_size: NA; v_call: TRBV7-2; cdr3_aa: CASSSGSLNQPQHF
j_call: TRBJ2-2; d_call: TRBD2; cdr3_length: 18; clone_size: NA; v_call: TRBV4-3; cdr3_aa: CASSQGPAYGGSGGELFF
j_call: TRBJ2-7; d_call: NA; cdr3_length: 14; clone_size: NA; v_call: TRBV7-9; cdr3_aa: CASSLGPSPYEQYF
j_call: TRBJ1-2; d_call: NA; cdr3_length: 14; clone_size: NA; v_call: TRBV7-9; cdr3_aa: CASSLVVSIYGYTF
j_call: TRBJ2-3; d_call: TRBD2; cdr3_length: 19; clone_size: NA; v_call: TRBV7-3; cdr3_aa: CASSPGTSAFEEGTDTQYF
j_call: TRBJ2-4; d_call: TRBD1; cdr3_length: 14; clone_size: NA; v_call: TRBV5-1; cdr3_aa: CASSPGDRGNIQYF
j_call: TRBJ2-5; d_call: NA; cdr3_length: 17; clone_size: NA; v_call: TRBV4-1; cdr3_aa: CASSQVFPVPPSEEQYF